The 17 T cell receptor beta chains listed next were all sequenced from one sample in a study of shared clonotypes between healthy human individuals. TCRdb's table, derived via immunoSEQ multiplex PCR, lists solely in-frame clones and lacks some. The sample lists some 580,000 clones; 95% to 98% were seen once. In the naive CD8 group, cells lacked CD45RO and were positively selected for CCR7, so terminally differentiated effector memory CD45RA+ cells were left out. Sequenced: naive CD8+ T cells sorted from blood. Receptor source: a man younger than 45 in good health.

V gene TRBV11-2 combines with J gene TRBJ1-1; unclear D gene. The CDR3 contains 15 residues. The germline V gene has CDR1 SGHAT and CDR2 FQNNGV. V lost 5 bases and J lost 0, with 13 bases in between. The CDR3 loop is CASSAGRLMNTEAFF. CDR3 nucleotide sequence: TGTGCCAGCAGCGCTGGACGATTGATGAACACTGAAGCTTTCTTT.

This clone was detected only once. CDR3 protein: CASSVFGSYNEQFF. The CDR3 coding sequence is TGTGCCAGCAGCGTATTCGGGAGTTACAATGAGCAGTTCTTC. The V gene is TRBV9, the J gene TRBJ2-1; possibly TRBD2 for D (6 bases). Germline V gene lookup returns CDR1 SGDLS and CDR2 YYNGEE. The CDR3 is 14 residues long. V was pared by 1 base and J by 4 bases, with 9 bases between.

The chain uses TRBV6-5 and TRBJ2-7; D may be TRBD2 (6 bases). CDR1 is MNHEY and CDR2 is SVGAGI in the germline V gene. The CDR3 extends over 13 amino acids. Trimming shortened V by 5 bases and J by 6 bases, and 14 bases separated the two germline ends. CDR3 coding DNA: TGTGCCAGCAGTACGGGACTCGCCGGCGAGCAGTACTTC. Amino acids: CASSTGLAGEQYF.

CDR3 sequence: CASSQRIAGDSYEQYF. In DNA, the CDR3 is TGTGCCAGCAGCCAACGCATAGCGGGAGATTCCTACGAGCAGTACTTC. This chain uses TRBV7-9 with TRBJ2-7, with 9 positions matching TRBD2. After removal of 5 bases from V and 1 base from J, the junction contained 9 bases not matched to a gene. The CDR3 loop spans 16 amino acids. Looked up from germline, CDR1 is SEHNR and CDR2 is FQNEAQ (reference sequence). The full variable domain, rest sourced from reference TRBV7-9 and TRBJ2-7, is DTGVSQNPRHKITKRGQNVTFRCDPISEHNRLYWYRQTLGQGPEFLTYFQNEAQLEKSRLLSDRFSAERPKGSFSTLEIQRTEQGDSAMYLCASSQRIAGDSYEQYFGPGTRLTVT.

In the case of this clone: This sample also contains other DNA sequences that code for the same CDR3. The genes are TRBV11-2 and TRBJ1-5, with D hard to call. V lost 2 bases to trimming and J lost 1 base, with 3 bases between them. The CDR3 totals 13 residues. Looked up from germline, CDR1 is SGHAT and CDR2 is FQNNGV. The CDR3 coding sequence is TGTGCCAGCAGCTTATCGAGCAATCAGCCCCAGCATTTT. Its translation: CASSLSSNQPQHF.

This rearrangement joins TRBV10-3 to TRBJ2-7; D unresolved. Germline CDR1 and CDR2: ENHRY and SYGVKD. CDR3 length equals 14 residues. Trimming stripped 3 bases from V and 3 bases from J, with 12 bases between. The CDR3 DNA reads as TGTGCCATCAGTGAACAAGAATCTTTCTACGAGCAGTACTTC. It encodes CAISEQESFYEQYF.

The V and J genes are TRBV11-2 and TRBJ1-5; the match to TRBD1 covers 12 bases. This CDR3 has 16 amino acids. J was trimmed by 6 bases and V by 1 base; bases with no gene match: 4. Germline V lookup: CDR1 SGHAT, CDR2 FQNNGV. CDR3: CASSLAGQGAGQPQHF. In DNA, the CDR3 is TGTGCCAGCAGCTTAGCGGGACAGGGGGCAGGTCAGCCCCAGCATTTT.

This clone has only one observation. V and J are TRBV7-2 and TRBJ2-1, with 13 bases fitting TRBD2. From germline, CDR1 is SGHTA and CDR2 FQGNSA. Trimming at V came to 3 bases and at J to 10 bases, leaving 6 bases not matched to a gene. This CDR3 comprises 15 residues. The CDR3 bases are TGTGCCAGCAGCTTTAGGACTAGCGGGAGTTGGGAGCAGTTCTTC. It encodes CASSFRTSGSWEQFF.

J is TRBJ2-7 and V is TRBV4-3; tentatively, D is TRBD1 or TRBD2 (5 bases each). Germline V gives CDR1 LGHNA, CDR2 YSLEER. Between the trimmed V and J ends, which lost 0 bases and 3 bases, there was a span of 12 bases. The CDR3 sequence is 15 residues long. The CDR3 DNA reads as TGCGCCAGCAGCCAAGACCCGGGACGGAACTACGAGCAGTACTTC. Protein sequence: CASSQDPGRNYEQYF.

This chain links TRBV2 with TRBJ2-5; 8 nucleotides match TRBD2. CDR3 size: 13 residues. Germline V gene lookup returns CDR1 SNHLY and CDR2 FYNNEI. V lost 10 bases to trimming and J lost 1 base; unmatched junction nucleotides: 5. The CDR3: CATIAGSQETQYF. The CDR3 nucleotides are TGTGCCACTATAGCGGGATCCCAAGAGACCCAGTACTTC.

The genes are TRBV2 and TRBJ2-2; no definite D call. Trimming stripped 3 bases from V and 3 bases from J, with 5 bases between. CDR1 SNHLY and CDR2 FYNNEI come from the germline V gene. There are 13 residues in the CDR3. The CDR3 sequence: CASSDRHTGELFF. As DNA, the CDR3 is TGTGCCAGCAGTGATCGGCACACCGGGGAGCTGTTTTTT. Looking up the rest from reference TRBV2 and TRBJ2-2 gives the full variable domain: EPEVTQTPSHQVTQMGQEVILRCVPISNHLYFYWYRQILGQKVEFLVSFYNNEISEKSEIFDDQFSVERPDGSNFTLKIRSTKLEDSAMYFCASSDRHTGELFFGEGSRLTVL.

J is TRBJ2-7 and V is TRBV28, with D possibly called TRBD1 or TRBD2 (5 bases each). The CDR3 loop spans 13 amino acids. CDR1 is MDHEN, CDR2 SYDVKM, per germline. V gave up 3 bases and J gave up 2 bases, with 8 bases separating them. The CDR3 here is CASSLGPTYEQYF. CDR3 coding DNA: TGTGCCAGCAGTTTGGGACCGACCTACGAGCAGTACTTC.

The chain couples TRBV9 to TRBJ2-2; possibly TRBD2 for D (6 bases). CDR1 and CDR2 (germline): SGDLS, YYNGEE. V was pared by 4 bases and J by 6 bases, with 19 bases between. The CDR3 runs to 16 residues. The CDR3 here is CASSKWTGGKAGELFF. CDR3 DNA sequence: TGTGCCAGCAGCAAATGGACGGGCGGGAAGGCCGGGGAGCTGTTTTTT.

This chain uses TRBV7-9 with TRBJ2-1; 10 nucleotides match TRBD2. J lost 14 bases, V lost 4 bases, and 17 bases had no gene match. Germline V gene data show CDR1 as SEHNR and CDR2 as FQNEAQ (reference sequence). The CDR3 loop spans 16 amino acids. CDR3 DNA: TGTGCCAGCAGCTACCCCGGACTAGCGGCGCCAAATGGGGAGTTCTTC. The encoded protein is CASSYPGLAAPNGEFF.

The V gene is TRBV27, the J gene TRBJ1-4; D is possibly TRBD1 (6 bases). Germline V gene data show CDR1 as MNHEY and CDR2 as SMNVEV (reference sequence). The CDR3 is made up of 12 amino acids. The germline V and J ends were trimmed by 5 bases and 12 bases, with 13 bases remaining between them. The CDR3 nucleotides are TGTGCCAGCAGTGCATCAGGGGTGGAACTGTTTTTT. Amino acids: CASSASGVELFF.

This rearrangement joins TRBV4-3 to TRBJ2-7, with a tentative D call TRBD2 (5 bases). CDR1 is LGHNA and CDR2 is YSLEER in the germline V gene. The CDR3 is 17 residues long. V was clipped by 0 bases and J by 0 bases, with 15 bases between them. The CDR3 reads CASSQEADFWSSYEQYF. The CDR3 DNA follows: TGCGCCAGCAGCCAAGAGGCGGACTTCTGGAGCTCCTACGAGCAGTACTTC.

The rearrangement uses TRBV7-9 and TRBJ2-2; D uncertain. V shed 5 bases and J shed 9 bases, with 16 bases lying between them. CDR1 and CDR2 from the germline V gene are SEHNR and FQNEAQ (reference sequence). The CDR3 is 14 residues long. CDR3 residues: CASSPPTNPRELFF. The CDR3 nucleotides are TGTGCCAGCAGCCCACCGACGAATCCCCGGGAGCTGTTTTTT.